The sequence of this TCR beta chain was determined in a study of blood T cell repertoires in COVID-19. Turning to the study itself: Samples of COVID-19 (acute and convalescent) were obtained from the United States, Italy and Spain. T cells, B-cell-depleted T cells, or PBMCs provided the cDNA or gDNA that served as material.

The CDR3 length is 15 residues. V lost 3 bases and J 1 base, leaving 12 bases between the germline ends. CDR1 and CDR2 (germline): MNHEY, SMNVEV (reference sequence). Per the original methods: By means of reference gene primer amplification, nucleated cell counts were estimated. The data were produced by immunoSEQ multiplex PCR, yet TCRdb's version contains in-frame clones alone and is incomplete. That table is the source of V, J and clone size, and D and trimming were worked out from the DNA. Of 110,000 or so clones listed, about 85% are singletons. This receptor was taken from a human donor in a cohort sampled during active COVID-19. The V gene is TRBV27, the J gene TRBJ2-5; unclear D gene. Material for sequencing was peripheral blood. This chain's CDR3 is CASSFLMSSQETQYF. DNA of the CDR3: TGTGCCAGCAGTTTTTTGATGAGTTCCCAAGAGACCCAGTACTTC.